This passage covers 17 T cell receptor beta chains from one sample sequenced in a study of cytomegalovirus exposure and HLA in healthy donors. The study ran its PCR with 60 Vbeta and 13 Jbeta primers. Produced via immunoSEQ multiplex PCR; TCRdb's table is partial and in-frame only. The sample contains over 150,000 clones, 80% of which appear only once. Sequencing input: PBMCs. These receptors were obtained from a man aged 30 to 45 in good health and CMV-seronegative.

V and J are TRBV30 and TRBJ2-7; D is perhaps TRBD2 (6 bases). V was trimmed by 0 bases and J by 3 bases, leaving 15 bases between them. The germline V gene has CDR1 GTSNPN and CDR2 SVGIG (reference sequence). CDR3 length: 15 amino acids. The CDR3 nucleotides are TGTGCCTGGAGTGTAGGGCTGGGGGGAAGCTACGAGCAGTACTTC. It translates to CAWSVGLGGSYEQYF.

This clone was found once. This chain links TRBV6-1 with TRBJ1-6, with D possibly being TRBD1 (5 bases). Germline values: CDR1 MNHNS, CDR2 SASEGT. The CDR3 contains 19 residues. V shed 2 bases and J shed 10 bases, with 27 bases lying between them. The CDR3 bases are TGTGCCAGCAGTGAATTCCAGGCGGGGTGGGGGGGGAGGGGATCACCCCTCCACTTT. Protein sequence: CASSEFQAGWGGRGSPLHF.

The rearrangement uses TRBV18 and TRBJ2-5; no firm D call. CDR1 and CDR2 (germline): KGHSH, LQKENI. The V gene lost 6 bases and the J gene lost 2 bases, with 4 bases spanning the gap. The CDR3 is 11 residues long. The CDR3, as DNA: TGTGCCAGCTCCCCTCAAGAGACCCAGTACTTC. This sequence encodes CASSPQETQYF.

V gene TRBV15 combines with J gene TRBJ1-1, with 8 bases lining up with TRBD1. The CDR3 loop spans 17 amino acids. V shed 2 bases, J shed 8 bases, and the junction held 16 bases outside the gene matches. Germline V gives CDR1 LNHNV, CDR2 YYDKDF (reference sequence). DNA of the CDR3: TGTGCCACCAGCAGATTTGTGGTGGCAGGGGGCCTGGTGGAAGCTTTCTTT. Translating it yields CATSRFVVAGGLVEAFF. The variable domain in full, completed from reference TRBV15 and TRBJ1-1, reads DAMVIQNPRYQVTQFGKPVTLSCSQTLNHNVMYWYQQKSSQAPKLLFHYYDKDFNNEADTPDNFQSRRPNTSFCFLDIRSPGLGDTAMYLCATSRFVVAGGLVEAFFGQGTRLTVV.

V usage is TRBV6-5 and J usage is TRBJ1-2; possibly TRBD1 for D (6 bases). Trimming cost V 7 bases and J 5 bases, with 20 bases left between them. This CDR3 has 15 residues. Germline values: CDR1 MNHEY, CDR2 SVGAGI. For the CDR3, the DNA is TGTGCCAGCACCCGGCCGGGACAATCCTTTTATGGCTACACCTTC. The encoded protein is CASTRPGQSFYGYTF.

The genes are TRBV28 and TRBJ1-3; no clear D gene. The ends were cut back, 4 bases at V and 0 bases at J, with 16 bases in the middle. This CDR3 is 17 amino acids long. Germline CDR1 is MDHEN and CDR2 is SYDVKM. In DNA form, the CDR3 reads TGTGCCAGCAGTTACTTCTCGTATCCGTTCTCTGGAAACACCATATATTTT. It codes for CASSYFSYPFSGNTIYF.

The V gene is TRBV2, the J gene TRBJ2-7, with 10 nucleotides matching TRBD2. V was clipped by 6 bases and J by 3 bases; unmatched bases: 8. The length of the CDR3 is 15 residues. The germline CDR1 and CDR2 sequences are SNHLY and FYNNEI. The CDR3 nucleotides are TGTGCCAGCAGCGACGGACTAGCGGACCTCTACGAGCAGTACTTC. Translated: CASSDGLADLYEQYF.

This rearrangement joins TRBV5-4 to TRBJ2-2; 7 nucleotides align to TRBD1. Germline V gene sequence: CDR1 SGHNT, CDR2 YYREEE (reference sequence). The CDR3 is 12 amino acids. The CDR3 spells CGSGTAPGELFF. Here the CDR3 DNA reads TGTGGCTCGGGGACAGCCCCCGGGGAGCTGTTTTTT. The full variable domain, its missing parts supplied by reference TRBV5-4 and TRBJ2-2, is ETGVTQSPTHLIKTRGQQVTLRCSSQSGHNTVSWYQQALGQGPQFIFQYYREEENGRGNFPPRFSGLQFPNYSSELNVNALELDDSALYLCGSGTAPGELFFGEGSRLTVL.

V gene TRBV9 combines with J gene TRBJ2-2; the D is unclear. CDR3 length: 14 residues. V dropped 0 bases and J dropped 4 bases, with 7 bases sitting between them. Germline V lookup: CDR1 SGDLS, CDR2 YYNGEE. The CDR3 DNA follows: TGTGCCAGCAGCGTAGCCAGTGGCACCGGGGAGCTGTTTTTT. Translating it yields CASSVASGTGELFF.

The genes are TRBV19 and TRBJ2-1; 12 bases are shared with TRBD2. With 7 bases clipped from V and 2 bases from J, the junction kept 6 bases outside the gene matches. The length of the CDR3 is 16 residues. Germline values: CDR1 LNHDA, CDR2 SQIVND (reference sequence). CDR3 sequence reads: CASIMTSGSPYNEQFF. In DNA form, the CDR3 reads TGTGCCAGTATCATGACTAGCGGGAGCCCCTACAATGAGCAGTTCTTC.

The chain couples TRBV7-9 to TRBJ2-1; possibly TRBD2 for D (5 bases). V was cut by 5 bases and J by 0 bases, with 11 bases left in between. The CDR3 totals 15 residues. Per germline, CDR1 SEHNR and CDR2 FQNEAQ (reference sequence). CDR3 sequence (DNA): TGTGCCAGCAGCCCTGGACTCCGCTCCTACAATGAGCAGTTCTTC. It specifies CASSPGLRSYNEQFF.

The chain recombines TRBV7-3 with TRBJ1-1, with D tentatively TRBD1 (5 bases). CDR1 is SGHTA and CDR2 is FQGTGA in the germline V gene. This CDR3 region has 15 residues. The V end lost 1 base, the J end lost 0 bases, and 9 bases lay between the germline ends. CDR3 DNA sequence: TGTGCCAGCAGCTTAAATGCGGGGGTGAACACTGAAGCTTTCTTT. Translation: CASSLNAGVNTEAFF. Complete variable domain (other parts from reference TRBV7-3 and TRBJ1-1): GAGVSQTPSNKVTEKGKYVELRCDPISGHTALYWYRQSLGQGPEFLIYFQGTGAADDSGLPNDRFFAVRPEGSVSTLKIQRTERGDSAVYLCASSLNAGVNTEAFFGQGTRLTVV.

The chain joins TRBV5-4 to TRBJ2-5; 10 bases fit TRBD2. The CDR3 has 16 residues. Per germline, CDR1 SGHNT and CDR2 YYREEE (reference sequence). The trim removed 4 bases at V and 5 bases at J, leaving 11 bases unmatched. The CDR3 spells CASSGTLAGAGETQYF. The CDR3 DNA reads TGTGCCAGCAGCGGGACCCTAGCGGGGGCGGGGGAGACCCAGTACTTC.

The chain couples TRBV19 to TRBJ1-3, with TRBD1 matching 8 bases. Germline CDR1 reads LNHDA; CDR2 reads SQIVND (reference sequence). This CDR3 comprises 15 residues. Trimming removed 3 bases from V and 4 bases from J; junction bases left unmatched: 5. DNA of the CDR3: TGTGCCAGTAGTATCCAGGGGGCTATAGGAAACACCATATATTTT. Translation gives CASSIQGAIGNTIYF.

This chain uses TRBV5-8 with TRBJ2-7; perhaps TRBD1 as D (5 bases). V was cut by 4 bases and J by 0 bases, with 17 bases left in between. Per germline, CDR1 SGHTS and CDR2 YDEGEE. The CDR3 totals 16 residues. CDR3 sequence reads: CASSPRQHISSYEQYF. In nucleotides, the CDR3 is TGTGCCAGCAGCCCCCGACAGCATATAAGCTCCTACGAGCAGTACTTC.

This clone showed up just once. The chain carries TRBV5-6 and TRBJ2-7; TRBD2 matches 8 bases. After removal of 2 bases from V and 3 bases from J, the junction contained 4 bases not matched to a gene. Germline CDR1 reads SGHDT; CDR2 reads YYEEEE. CDR3 size: 14 residues. The CDR3 loop is CASSFGTRSYEQYF. As DNA, the CDR3 is TGTGCCAGCAGCTTTGGGACTAGGAGCTACGAGCAGTACTTC.

This chain connects TRBV14 to TRBJ2-7, with D possibly TRBD1 on 5 matching bases. CDR1 is SGHDN and CDR2 is FVKESK in the germline V gene. CDR3 length: 14 residues. V was trimmed by 0 bases and J by 3 bases, leaving 9 bases between them. The CDR3 protein is CASSQDLTVYEQYF. CDR3 DNA sequence: TGTGCCAGCAGCCAAGATCTGACAGTCTACGAGCAGTACTTC.